A selection of T cell receptor beta chains follows, all from one sample in a study of T cell responses to AZD1222 COVID-19 vaccine. Clones were sequenced by immunoSEQ multiplex PCR, and TCRdb holds only the in-frame ones, with some missing. The sample records just under 150,000 clones, about 86% being singletons. The sequenced sample was peripheral blood, obtained 28 days after the second AZD1222 dose. The receptor set was obtained from an adult who received the AZD1222 COVID-19 vaccine. The CDR3 runs from the conserved cysteine through the conserved F or W. D genes are given only for firm matches. Rows give clone size only sometimes, using once, few, many, or a class for an expanded clone.

V gene,clone size,D gene,J gene,CDR3 DNA,CDR3 protein
TRBV2,NA,NA,TRBJ2-3,TGTGCCAGCAGTGAATGGACAGATACGCAGTATTTT,CASSEWTDTQYF
TRBV19,few,TRBD1,TRBJ1-6,TGTGCCAGTGGACAGGGGGCGGCTTCACCCCTCCACTTT,CASGQGAASPLHF
TRBV5-4,NA,TRBD1,TRBJ2-7,TGTGCCAGCAGCTTGGTCGACAGGGGAATGGACGAGCAGTACTTC,CASSLVDRGMDEQYF
TRBV9,NA,NA,TRBJ2-2,TGTGCCAGCAGCGTCCCAGCCGGGGTAGACACCGGGGAGCTGTTTTTT,CASSVPAGVDTGELFF
TRBV10-3,NA,NA,TRBJ1-6,TGTGCCATCAGGCCGAATACAGGGACTAATTCACCCCTCCACTTT,CAIRPNTGTNSPLHF
TRBV19,NA,NA,TRBJ1-1,TGTGCCAGTAGAGACGCAGGCACTGAAGCTTTCTTT,CASRDAGTEAFF
TRBV29-1,NA,NA,TRBJ2-3,TGCAGCGCGCTCGGCGGGTATAGCACAGATACGCAGTATTTT,CSALGGYSTDTQYF
TRBV13,once,TRBD1,TRBJ1-4,TGTGCCAGCAGCTCAACCGGACCCGGGACAGGCGAAAAACTGTTTTTT,CASSSTGPGTGEKLFF
TRBV19,NA,NA,TRBJ2-2,TGTGCCAGTAGTATCCCCTGGCGGGGGCGCGGCACCGGGGAGCTGTTTTTT,CASSIPWRGRGTGELFF
TRBV29-1,NA,TRBD1,TRBJ1-4,TGCAGCGTTGAAGTACCGGACAGGGAGGGAGGGCTGTTTTTT,CSVEVPDREGGLFF
TRBV19,NA,NA,TRBJ1-4,TGTGCCAGTAGCCGCGGGGGGGCGACTAATGAAAAACTGTTTTTT,CASSRGGATNEKLFF
TRBV19,NA,NA,TRBJ1-2,TGTGCCAGTAGTACGCCCGGGACAAATAACTATGGCTACACCTTC,CASSTPGTNNYGYTF
TRBV18,NA,NA,TRBJ2-2,TGTGCCAGCTCACCCCTTATATTTGGGGAGAACACCGGGGAGCTGTTTTTT,CASSPLIFGENTGELFF
TRBV19,NA,NA,TRBJ1-2,TGTGCCAGTAGGGGCAGCTATGGCTACACCTTC,CASRGSYGYTF
TRBV11-2,NA,TRBD1,TRBJ1-3,TGTGCCAGCAGCCGAGGGGGCGGCTCTGGAAACACCATATATTTT,CASSRGGGSGNTIYF
TRBV6-5,NA,TRBD2,TRBJ2-7,TGTGCCACCACGGGGGGGACGGGAGTATCCTACGAGCAGTACTTC,CATTGGTGVSYEQYF
TRBV10-2,NA,TRBD2,TRBJ2-7,TGCGCCAGCAGTGAGCTTACTAGCGCCGCCTACGAGCAGTACTTC,CASSELTSAAYEQYF
TRBV6-5,NA,NA,TRBJ1-5,TGTGCCAGCAGCCCAGAGGCAGATCAGCCCCAGCATTTT,CASSPEADQPQHF